This T cell receptor beta chain was retrieved from a study of T cells after posttransplantation cyclophosphamide. Regarding this clone: As yet, its antigen is unknown.

Treatment was busulfan-fludarabine conditioning, a marrow graft, and cyclophosphamide on days +3 and +4. Repertoires were generated with immunoSEQ multiplex PCR, while TCRdb's copy carries only in-frame clones and drops some. The data contain 17,000 or so clones, roughly 93% of them singletons. Study-wide findings and caveats: Later post-transplant blood repertoires were often dominated by donor CD8+ memory clones. After PTCy, TRB diversity resembled that of CNI/methotrexate controls. Tissue-infiltrating T cells from skin or gut overlapped little with blood T cells.

Trimming removed 1 base from V and 8 bases from J, with 11 bases in between. Germline-derived CDR1 and CDR2 are SGHVS and FQNEAQ. The CDR3 covers 13 residues. The clonotype originates from a male patient in his sixties who received an allogeneic stem cell transplant from a related donor and was CMV-positive. The T cells may come from the graft donor. Specimen: CD4+ T cells sorted from blood, collected after allogeneic stem cell transplant with posttransplant cyclophosphamide. The rearrangement links TRBV7-8 to TRBJ1-1; D may be TRBD1 (5 bases). The CDR3 nucleotides are TGTGCCAGCAGCTTAGTGGGGGGATGGGAAGCTTTCTTT. Its translation: CASSLVGGWEAFF.